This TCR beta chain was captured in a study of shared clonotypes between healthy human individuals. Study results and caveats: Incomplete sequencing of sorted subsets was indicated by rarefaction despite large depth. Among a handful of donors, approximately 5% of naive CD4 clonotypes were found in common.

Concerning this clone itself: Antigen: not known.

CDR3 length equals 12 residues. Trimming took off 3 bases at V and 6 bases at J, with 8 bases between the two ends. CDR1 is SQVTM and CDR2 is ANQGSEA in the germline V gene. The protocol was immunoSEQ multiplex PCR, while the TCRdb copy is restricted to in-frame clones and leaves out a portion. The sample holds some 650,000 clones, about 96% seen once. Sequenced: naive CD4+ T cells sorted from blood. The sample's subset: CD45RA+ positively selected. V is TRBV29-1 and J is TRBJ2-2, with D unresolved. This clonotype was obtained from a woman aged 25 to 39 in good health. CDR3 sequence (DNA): TGCAGCGTTGATCTAGTTCCCGGGGAGCTGTTTTTT. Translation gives CSVDLVPGELFF.